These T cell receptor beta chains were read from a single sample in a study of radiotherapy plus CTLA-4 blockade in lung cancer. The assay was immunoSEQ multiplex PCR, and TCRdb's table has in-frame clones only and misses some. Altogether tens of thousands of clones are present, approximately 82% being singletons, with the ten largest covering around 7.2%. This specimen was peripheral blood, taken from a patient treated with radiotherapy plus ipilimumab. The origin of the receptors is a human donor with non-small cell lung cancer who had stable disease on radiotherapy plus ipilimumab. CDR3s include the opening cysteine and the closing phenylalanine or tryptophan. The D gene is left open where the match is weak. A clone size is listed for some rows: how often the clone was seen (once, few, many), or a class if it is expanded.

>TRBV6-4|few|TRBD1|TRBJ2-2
CASSRYGTGSNTGELFF
TGTGCCAGCAGCCGATACGGGACAGGATCAAACACCGGGGAGCTGTTTTTT
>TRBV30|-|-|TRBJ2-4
CAWSVGRVNIQYF
TGTGCCTGGAGTGTAGGCAGGGTTAACATTCAGTACTTC
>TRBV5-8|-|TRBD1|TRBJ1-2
CASSLRQGYGYTF
TGTGCCAGCAGCTTGAGACAGGGTTATGGCTACACCTTC
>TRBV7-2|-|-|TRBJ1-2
CASSLSLGRQANYGYTF
TGTGCCAGCAGCTTATCCCTAGGCAGGCAAGCTAACTATGGCTACACCTTC
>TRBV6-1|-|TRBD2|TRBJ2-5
CASSDSGGFIETQYF
TGTGCCAGCAGCGATAGCGGGGGTTTCATCGAGACCCAGTACTTC
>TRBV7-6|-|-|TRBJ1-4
CASSHPAVSNEKLFF
TGTGCCAGCAGCCACCCGGCGGTTTCTAATGAAAAACTGTTTTTT
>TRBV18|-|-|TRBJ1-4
CASSPEGSLVATNEKLFF
TGTGCCAGCTCACCAGAGGGCAGCTTAGTTGCAACTAATGAAAAACTGTTTTTT
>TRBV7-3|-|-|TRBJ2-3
CASSLLSSTDTQYF
TGTGCCAGCAGCCTTCTCTCAAGCACAGATACGCAGTATTTT
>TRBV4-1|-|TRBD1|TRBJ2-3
CASSQAAGGFSDTQYF
TGCGCCAGCAGCCAAGCGGCAGGGGGTTTTTCAGATACGCAGTATTTT
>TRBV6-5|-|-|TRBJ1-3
CASRNRVLGNTIYF
TGTGCCAGCAGGAACAGGGTCTTGGGAAACACCATATATTTT
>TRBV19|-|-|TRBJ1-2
CASSIDGVPRRGFGYTF
TGTGCCAGTAGTATAGATGGAGTCCCTCGGAGGGGGTTTGGCTACACCTTC
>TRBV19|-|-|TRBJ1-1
CASSKTVNTEAFF
TGTGCCAGTAGTAAGACGGTGAACACTGAAGCTTTCTTT
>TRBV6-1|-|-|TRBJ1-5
CASRPFSGSNQPQHF
TGTGCCAGCAGGCCATTCTCAGGCAGCAATCAGCCCCAGCATTTT
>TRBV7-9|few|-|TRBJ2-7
CASSLETSWVYEQYF
TGTGCCAGCAGCTTAGAGACTAGTTGGGTGTACGAGCAGTACTTC
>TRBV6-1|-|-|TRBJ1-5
CATGRFSNQPQHF
TGTGCCACGGGACGTTTTAGCAATCAGCCCCAGCATTTT
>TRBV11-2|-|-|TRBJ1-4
CASSHLRGRTNEKLFF
TGTGCCAGCAGCCACTTACGAGGGAGAACTAATGAAAAACTGTTTTTT
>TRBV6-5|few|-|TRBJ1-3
CASSYSSRSSGNTIYF
TGTGCCAGCAGTTACTCGTCGAGGAGCTCTGGAAACACCATATATTTT
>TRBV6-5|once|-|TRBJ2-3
CASSPTLRVDTQYF
TGTGCCAGCAGCCCCACCCTCCGGGTAGATACGCAGTATTTT
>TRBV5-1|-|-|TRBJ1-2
CASSLGRGVYGYTF
TGCGCCAGCAGCTTGGGCCGCGGAGTCTATGGCTACACCTTC
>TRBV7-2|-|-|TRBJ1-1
CASSPLYRHTEAFF
TGTGCCAGCAGCCCGCTATACCGGCACACTGAAGCTTTCTTT
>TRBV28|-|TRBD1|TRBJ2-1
CASSFRQGDEQFF
TGTGCCAGCAGTTTTCGACAGGGGGATGAGCAGTTCTTC
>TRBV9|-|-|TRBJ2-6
CASTISGRTSGANVLTF
TGTGCCAGCACCATCTCGGGAAGAACCTCTGGGGCCAACGTCCTGACTTTC
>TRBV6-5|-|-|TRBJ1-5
CASEGHYSNQPQHF
TGTGCCAGCGAAGGACATTATAGCAATCAGCCCCAGCATTTT
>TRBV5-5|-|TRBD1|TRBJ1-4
CASSLGTGVLEKLFF
TGTGCCAGCAGCTTGGGGACAGGGGTGCTTGAAAAACTGTTTTTT
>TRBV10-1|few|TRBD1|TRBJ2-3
CASSSGQGRGTQYF
TGCGCCAGCAGTTCGGGACAGGGGAGAGGTACGCAGTATTTT
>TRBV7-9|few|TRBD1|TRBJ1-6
CASSQGTGRSPLHF
TGTGCCAGCAGCCAAGGGACAGGGAGGTCACCCCTCCACTTT
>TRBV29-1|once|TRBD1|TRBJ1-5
CSASETGGFQPQHF
TGCAGCGCCTCCGAGACAGGGGGCTTTCAGCCCCAGCATTTT
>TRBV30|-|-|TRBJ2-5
CAWSRVGETQYF
TGTGCCTGGAGCAGGGTTGGGGAGACCCAGTACTTC
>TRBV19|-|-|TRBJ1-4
CASSPTGRSKATRQKLFF
TGTGCCAGTAGTCCAACCGGCCGATCGAAAGCAACTCGCCAAAAACTGTTTTTT
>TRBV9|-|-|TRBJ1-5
CASSVGGSQPQHF
TGTGCCAGCAGCGTGGGGGGTAGCCAGCCCCAGCATTTT
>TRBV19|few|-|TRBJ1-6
CASSLLNSPLHF
TGTGCCAGTAGTTTACTGAATTCACCCCTCCACTTT
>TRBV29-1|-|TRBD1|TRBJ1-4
CSVAGQGSEKLFF
TGCAGCGTTGCGGGACAGGGAAGTGAAAAACTGTTTTTT
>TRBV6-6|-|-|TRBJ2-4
CASSYSSGNQYF
TGTGCCAGCAGTTACTCATCCGGCAATCAGTACTTC
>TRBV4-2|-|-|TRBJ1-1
CASSQGQGGIEAFF
TGTGCCAGCAGCCAAGGCCAGGGAGGCATTGAAGCTTTCTTT
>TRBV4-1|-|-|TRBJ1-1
CASSQDEGRGAFF
TGCGCCAGCAGCCAAGACGAGGGGCGCGGAGCTTTCTTT
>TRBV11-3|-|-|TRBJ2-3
CASSLDVVNTDTQYF
TGTGCCAGCAGCTTAGACGTGGTGAACACAGATACGCAGTATTTT
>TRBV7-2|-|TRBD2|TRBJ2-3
CASSPGTSGNTDTQYF
TGTGCCAGCAGCCCCGGGACTAGCGGCAACACAGATACGCAGTATTTT
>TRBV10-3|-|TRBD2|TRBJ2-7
CAISPGGDWGSYEQYF
TGTGCCATCAGCCCCGGGGGGGACTGGGGGTCCTACGAGCAGTACTTC
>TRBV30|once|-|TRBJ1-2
CAWSVTANYGYTF
TGTGCCTGGAGTGTTACAGCGAACTATGGCTACACCTTC
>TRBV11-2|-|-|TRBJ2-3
CASSGRRGATDTQYF
TGTGCCAGCAGCGGTAGGCGGGGAGCCACAGATACGCAGTATTTT
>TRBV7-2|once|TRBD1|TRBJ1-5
CASSLVVSGGLSNQPQHF
TGTGCCAGCAGCTTAGTGGTTTCAGGGGGGCTTAGCAATCAGCCCCAGCATTTT
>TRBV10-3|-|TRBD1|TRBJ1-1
CAIGQGNTEAFF
TGTGCCATTGGACAGGGTAACACTGAAGCTTTCTTT
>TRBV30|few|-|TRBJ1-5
CAWSASLGNQPQHF
TGTGCCTGGAGTGCTTCCCTTGGCAATCAGCCCCAGCATTTT
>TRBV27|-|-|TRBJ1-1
CASTLGRGTEAFF
TGTGCCAGCACTTTGGGGAGGGGGACTGAAGCTTTCTTT
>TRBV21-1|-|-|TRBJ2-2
CASRQGGAYAGELFF
TGTGCCAGCAGGCAGGGTGGGGCCTACGCCGGGGAGCTGTTTTTT
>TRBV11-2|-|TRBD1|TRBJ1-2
CASSVDLVQGASGYTF
TGTGCCAGCAGCGTAGATCTCGTACAGGGGGCTTCTGGCTACACCTTC
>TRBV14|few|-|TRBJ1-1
CASSPRGWGSDTEAFF
TGTGCCAGCAGCCCAAGGGGCTGGGGGAGCGACACTGAAGCTTTCTTT
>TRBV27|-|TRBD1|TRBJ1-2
CASRNTLTGQGLMKGYTF
TGTGCCAGCAGGAATACCTTGACAGGACAGGGTCTCATGAAGGGCTACACCTTC
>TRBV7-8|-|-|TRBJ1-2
CASSLRAVGAGNYGYTF
TGTGCCAGCAGCTTAAGGGCAGTGGGGGCAGGAAACTATGGCTACACCTTC
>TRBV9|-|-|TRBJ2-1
CASSGLGGSREQFF
TGTGCCAGCAGCGGCCTCGGTGGGTCGAGGGAGCAGTTCTTC
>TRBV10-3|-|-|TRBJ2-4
CAISEPVKNIQYF
TGTGCCATCAGTGAGCCCGTCAAAAACATTCAGTACTTC
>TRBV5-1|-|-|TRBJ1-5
CASSLVGDSNQPQHF
TGCGCCAGCAGCTTGGTGGGGGATAGCAATCAGCCCCAGCATTTT
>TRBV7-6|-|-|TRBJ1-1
CASSLGWPGALNTEAFF
TGTGCCAGCAGCTTAGGTTGGCCAGGAGCTCTGAACACTGAAGCTTTCTTT
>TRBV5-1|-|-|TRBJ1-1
CASSLEEGRNTEAFF
TGCGCCAGCAGCTTGGAGGAGGGGAGGAACACTGAAGCTTTCTTT
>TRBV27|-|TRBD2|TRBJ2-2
CASSFGGGMTRELFF
TGTGCCAGCAGTTTCGGGGGGGGCATGACCCGGGAGCTGTTTTTT
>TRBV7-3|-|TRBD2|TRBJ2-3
CASSLMAAGAGADTQYF
TGTGCCAGCAGCTTAATGGCAGCGGGCGCGGGGGCAGATACGCAGTATTTT
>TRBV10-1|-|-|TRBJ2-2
CASSLGRNANTGELFF
TGCGCCAGCAGCTTGGGACGGAACGCGAACACCGGGGAGCTGTTTTTT